One sample yielded the 3 T cell receptor beta chains listed below, sequenced in a study of T cell repertoires in cytomegalovirus infection. These TCRs are of unknown antigen specificity. One entry per CDR3 protein, called by TCRdb with MiXCR from the reads. Of 26,000 or so distinct CDR3 sequences listed, under 20% are singletons. Specimen: CD8+ T cells from cultured PBMCs, collected from culture after CMV antigen stimulation. Every receptor here comes from a human donor in good health (CMV status not recorded). Some clones in this sample may be carry-over from other donors' samples.

The chain links TRBV6-2 or TRBV6-3 to TRBJ2-2; maybe TRBD1 (6 bases). With 1 base removed from V and 3 bases from J, the gap between germline ends came to 18 bases. CDR1 is MNHEY and CDR2 is SVGEGT in the germline V gene. The CDR3 is made up of 18 amino acids. The CDR3 loop is CASSYLDRRIRDTGELFF. CDR3 DNA sequence: TGTGCCAGCAGTTACTTAGACAGGCGCATTAGAGACACCGGGGAGCTGTTTTTT.

The chain is built from TRBV7-2 and TRBJ2-5; TRBD2 aligns across 12 bases. CDR3 length equals 16 residues. V was pared by 3 bases and J by 3 bases, with 5 bases of the junction left unmatched. CDR1 SGHTA and CDR2 FQGNSA come from the germline V gene. CDR3 amino acids: CASSFGLAGKKETQYF. CDR3 DNA sequence: TGTGCCAGCAGCTTCGGACTAGCGGGGAAGAAAGAGACCCAGTACTTC.

The chain has TRBV27 and TRBJ1-4; 7 bases map to TRBD1. V shed 6 bases, J shed 6 bases, and the junction held 4 bases outside the gene matches. The CDR3 consists of 13 residues. Germline CDR1 and CDR2: MNHEY and SMNVEV (reference sequence). CDR3 sequence: CASRWQGDEKLFF. DNA of the CDR3: TGTGCCAGCAGGTGGCAGGGGGATGAAAAACTGTTTTTT.